The rows below give T cell receptor beta chains drawn from one sample of a study of blood T cell repertoires in COVID-19. Method: immunoSEQ multiplex PCR; TCRdb's copy keeps in-frame clones and lacks some. This sample has roughly 38,000 clones; 65% to 85% occur once, and the top ten carry less than 40%. Sequencing used peripheral blood. The source of these receptors is a man aged 40-49 years with active or convalescent COVID-19. Both conserved end residues are part of each CDR3. D genes are given only for firm matches. Not all rows give a size; the values are once, few, many and, for expanded clones, a class.

>TRBJ1-2|.|.|15|TRBV24-1
CATSDLQMRGHGYTF
TGTGCCACCAGTGATTTGCAAATGCGGGGTCATGGCTACACCTTC
>TRBJ1-2|.|.|14|TRBV5-6
CASSPGARNYGYTF
TGTGCCAGCAGTCCAGGGGCGCGCAACTATGGCTACACCTTC
>TRBJ2-2|.|.|20|TRBV11-3
CASSLNMVPLGGANTGELFF
TGTGCCAGCAGCTTAAATATGGTCCCCCTAGGGGGGGCGAACACCGGGGAGCTGTTTTTT
>TRBJ2-1|once|.|16|TRBV7-2
CASSLVAGPPHNEQFF
TGTGCCAGCAGCTTAGTCGCGGGGCCACCCCACAATGAGCAGTTCTTC
>TRBJ1-2|.|.|14|TRBV10-3
CAISVSGENYGYTF
TGTGCCATCAGTGTTTCAGGCGAGAACTATGGCTACACCTTC
>TRBJ2-5|.|.|14|TRBV5-4
CASSLPSVQETQYF
TGTGCCAGCAGCTTGCCCAGCGTTCAAGAGACCCAGTACTTC
>TRBJ2-2|.|TRBD2|15|TRBV5-4
CASSLAFGGTGELFF
TGTGCCAGCAGCTTGGCCTTCGGGGGGACCGGGGAGCTGTTTTTT
>TRBJ1-1|.|.|13|TRBV2
CASSRTANTEAFF
TGTGCCAGCAGCCGGACAGCAAACACTGAAGCTTTCTTT
>TRBJ2-7|.|.|15|TRBV18
CASSPTLNRGMEQYF
TGTGCCAGCTCACCTACCCTGAACCGGGGTATGGAGCAGTACTTC
>TRBJ2-2|.|.|13|TRBV29-1
CSVVVQGTGELFF
TGCAGCGTTGTGGTTCAGGGCACCGGGGAGCTGTTTTTT
>TRBJ1-2|.|TRBD1|15|TRBV10-2
CASSESIQGIHGYTF
TGCGCCAGCAGTGAGTCGATACAGGGGATCCATGGCTACACCTTC
>TRBJ1-6|many|.|14|TRBV5-4
CASSLQGSNSPLHF
TGTGCCAGCAGCTTGCAGGGGTCGAATTCACCCCTCCACTTT
>TRBJ2-3|.|.|14|TRBV5-1
CASSAGAGTDTQYF
TGCGCCAGCAGTGCAGGGGCGGGCACAGATACGCAGTATTTT
>TRBJ2-7|.|TRBD2|16|TRBV11-2
CASSLGLAGERPKQYF
TGTGCCAGCAGCCTCGGACTAGCGGGAGAAAGACCTAAGCAGTACTTC
>TRBJ1-2|.|TRBD1|13|TRBV24-1
CAIQGAGNYGYTF
TGTGCCATCCAGGGGGCGGGAAACTATGGCTACACCTTC
>TRBJ1-5|few|.|12|TRBV28
CASSLDRAAQHF
TGTGCCAGCAGCCTTGATAGAGCGGCCCAGCATTTT
>TRBJ1-6|.|.|16|TRBV5-1
CASSLEGVAGNSPLHF
TGCGCCAGCAGCTTGGAAGGTGTGGCAGGGAATTCACCCCTCCACTTT
>TRBJ2-1|.|.|15|TRBV5-1
CASSLDFGRAVEQFF
TGCGCCAGCAGCTTGGATTTCGGCAGGGCGGTTGAGCAGTTCTTC
>TRBJ2-4|.|.|14|TRBV30
CAWNIIGGKNIQYF
TGTGCCTGGAACATTATAGGGGGCAAAAACATTCAGTACTTC
>TRBJ2-2|.|TRBD2|15|TRBV4-2
CASSQARGDTGELFF
TGTGCCAGCAGCCAAGCGCGGGGGGACACCGGGGAGCTGTTTTTT
>TRBJ2-2|.|TRBD1|15|TRBV7-2
CASSSRTGGTGELFF
TGTGCCAGCAGCTCCCGGACAGGGGGGACCGGGGAGCTGTTTTTT
>TRBJ2-3|.|.|13|TRBV19
CATSLATTDTQYF
TGTGCCACCTCGCTAGCGACCACAGATACGCAGTATTTT
>TRBJ2-2|.|.|12|TRBV3-1/TRBV3-2
CASSQHGGELFF
TGTGCCAGCAGCCAACACGGGGGGGAGCTGTTTTTT
>TRBJ1-1|.|.|13|TRBV7-9
CASSRLVNTEAFF
TGTGCCAGCAGCCGACTCGTGAACACTGAAGCTTTCTTT
>TRBJ2-5|.|TRBD2|15|TRBV4-1
CASSQLGGRGETQYF
TGCGCCAGCAGCCAATTGGGGGGGAGAGGAGAGACCCAGTACTTC
>TRBJ2-7|few|.|15|TRBV2
CASSPTTTSSYEQYF
TGTGCCAGCAGTCCCACCACCACTAGTTCCTACGAGCAGTACTTC
>TRBJ2-5|few|.|14|TRBV7-9
CASSLLAGQETQYF
TGTGCCAGCAGCTTGTTGGCGGGACAAGAGACCCAGTACTTC
>TRBJ2-1|few|.|17|TRBV7-6
CASSLDGGTVSYNEQFF
TGTGCCAGCAGCTTAGACGGCGGGACGGTCTCCTACAATGAGCAGTTCTTC
>TRBJ2-1|.|.|11|TRBV9
CASSVDQEQFF
TGTGCCAGCAGCGTAGATCAAGAGCAGTTCTTC
>TRBJ2-1|.|.|11|TRBV19
CASSPDTEQFF
TGTGCCAGTAGTCCAGACACCGAGCAGTTCTTC
>TRBJ1-2|.|.|14|TRBV6-1
CASSELPDNSGYTF
TGTGCCAGCAGTGAACTTCCGGACAACTCGGGCTACACCTTC
>TRBJ2-2|.|.|14|TRBV7-6
CASSLETVTGELFF
TGTGCCAGCAGCTTAGAAACGGTCACCGGGGAGCTGTTTTTT
>TRBJ2-7|few|.|15|TRBV5-4
CASSLEAGAGYEQYF
TGTGCCAGCAGCTTGGAGGCAGGGGCAGGCTACGAGCAGTACTTC
>TRBJ2-7|.|TRBD2|16|TRBV27
CASSRRAGAYNGEQYF
TGTGCCAGCAGTCGCCGAGCGGGGGCCTACAACGGCGAGCAGTACTTC
>TRBJ1-2|.|.|13|TRBV4-1
CASSQEGGNGYTF
TGCGCCAGCAGCCAAGAGGGAGGGAATGGCTACACCTTC
>TRBJ2-5|.|.|14|TRBV5-1
CASSLSSSLETQYF
TGCGCCAGCAGCTTGTCTAGTTCCCTGGAGACCCAGTACTTC
>TRBJ2-4|.|TRBD1|11|TRBV7-2
CASSPGTGVDF
TGTGCCAGCAGCCCGGGGACAGGGGTGGACTTC
>TRBJ2-1|.|TRBD1|16|TRBV9
CASSVVGTGSYNEQFF
TGTGCCAGCAGCGTAGTAGGGACAGGGTCCTACAATGAGCAGTTCTTC
>TRBJ2-2|.|.|16|TRBV30
CAWSVLGRRYTGELFF
TGTGCCTGGAGTGTACTAGGCAGGCGATACACCGGGGAGCTGTTTTTT
>TRBJ1-4|.|TRBD1|15|TRBV7-8
CASSYPGTGDEKLFF
TGTGCCAGCAGCTACCCCGGGACAGGGGACGAAAAACTGTTTTTT
>TRBJ1-1|.|.|13|TRBV12-3/TRBV12-4
CASSYRGSTEAFF
TGTGCCAGCAGTTATCGCGGTAGCACTGAAGCTTTCTTT
>TRBJ2-2|.|.|15|TRBV19
CASSPLGGQAGELFF
TGTGCCAGTAGTCCCCTGGGCGGGCAGGCCGGGGAGCTGTTTTTT
>TRBJ1-2|.|.|15|TRBV9
CASSVEGQGSYGYTF
TGTGCCAGCAGCGTAGAAGGTCAGGGTTCCTATGGCTACACCTTC
>TRBJ2-7|.|.|13|TRBV7-2
CASSWSGSYEQYF
TGTGCCAGCAGCTGGAGCGGCTCCTACGAGCAGTACTTC
>TRBJ1-2|.|TRBD1|13|TRBV19
CASSGQGIGGYTF
TGTGCCAGCTCGGGACAGGGGATCGGAGGCTACACCTTC
>TRBJ2-3|.|TRBD2|14|TRBV6-4
CASSTSGSTDTQYF
TGTGCCAGTTCGACTAGCGGGAGCACAGATACGCAGTATTTT
>TRBJ2-5|.|TRBD2|15|TRBV2
CASRGLADNQETQYF
TGTGCCAGCAGAGGACTAGCGGATAACCAAGAGACCCAGTACTTC
>TRBJ2-7|.|TRBD1|14|TRBV5-6
CASSLRQGTNEQYF
TGTGCCAGCAGCCTACGACAGGGGACGAACGAGCAGTACTTC
>TRBJ1-5|.|.|15|TRBV6-5
CASSYSGTLNQPQHF
TGTGCCAGCAGTTACTCTGGGACACTTAATCAGCCCCAGCATTTT
>TRBJ1-1|.|TRBD1|15|TRBV19
CASSPGDRLNTEAFF
TGTGCCAGTAGTCCCGGGGACAGGCTAAACACTGAAGCTTTCTTT
>TRBJ1-1|.|.|16|TRBV28
CASSPLGRGTGTEAFF
TGTGCCAGCAGCCCCCTTGGTCGGGGAACCGGCACTGAAGCTTTCTTT
>TRBJ2-1|.|.|14|TRBV23-1
CASSQFPTDNEQFF
TGCGCCAGCAGTCAGTTCCCGACAGACAATGAGCAGTTCTTC
>TRBJ2-3|.|.|15|TRBV7-9
CASSLGTVSTDTQYF
TGTGCCAGCAGCTTAGGGACAGTAAGCACAGATACGCAGTATTTT
>TRBJ2-4|.|TRBD2|14|TRBV9
CASSAPGAGVSQYF
TGTGCCAGCAGCGCCCCTGGGGCGGGAGTATCTCAGTACTTC